Sequencing of this TCR beta chain was carried out in a study of OX40 agonist ivuxolimab in advanced cancers. Findings and limits, study-wide: It was also the case that some nonresponders had low normalized T-cell clonal expansion. CD4+ and CD8+ T cells in blood underwent clonal expansion by week 6 at 0.1 to 3.0 mg/kg.

This clone has a handful of counts. The antigen remains unidentified. Germline V CDR1 and CDR2: PRHDT, FYEKMQ (reference sequence). V was shortened by 2 bases and J by 5 bases, with 19 bases between the two germline ends. This CDR3 spans 17 amino acids. The table came from immunoSEQ multiplex PCR; TCRdb's copy has only in-frame clones and leaves some out. This table has just over 14,000 clones, more than 65% appearing once. The material was CD4+ or CD8+ T cells sorted from blood, obtained in a trial of the OX40 agonist ivuxolimab. The chain is built from TRBV13 and TRBJ2-1; D is undetermined. The sequence came from an adult with an advanced solid tumor such as melanoma, head and neck, liver or kidney cancer. The CDR3 loop is CASSLLSAVLTNNEQFF. The CDR3 DNA reads as TGTGCCAGCAGCTTACTGTCGGCGGTTTTAACCAACAATGAGCAGTTCTTC.